A single sample is the source of the 26 T cell receptor beta chains below, sequenced in a study of human T cells and chemical hapten exposure. Time point reported: pre-sensitization, week 0. Treatment reported: therapeutic diphenylcyclopropenone sensitization with weekly scalp DPC. Via MiXCR, TCRdb re-called the RACE reads, giving one row per CDR3 protein. The sample carries approximately 79,000 distinct CDR3 sequences, 7.5% to 9.5% recorded once. The sample consisted of whole blood, taken in connection with sensitization to the hapten diphenylcyclopropenone (DPC). The origin of the receptors is a man in his forties with alopecia areata. Some clones in this sample may be carry-over from other donors' samples.

The sample holds a few counts of this clonotype. The rearrangement uses TRBV12-3 or TRBV12-4 and TRBJ2-7; no definite D call. Trimming removed 5 bases from V and 6 bases from J, with 17 bases in between. CDR3 length: 14 amino acids. The CDR3 region is CASSPGPPLGEQYV. The CDR3, as DNA: TGTGCCAGCAGTCCCGGACCTCCTTTGGGCGAGCAGTACGTC.

This clonotype was counted at least ten times. The chain employs TRBV25-1 and TRBJ1-2; tentative D call: TRBD1 (5 bases). This CDR3 region has 12 residues. Germline V lookup: CDR1 MGHDK, CDR2 SYGVNS. With 1 base removed from V and 8 bases from J, the gap between germline ends came to 8 bases. The CDR3 nucleotides are TGTGCCAGCAGTGAATCAGGGAGAGGCTACACCTTC. Protein sequence: CASSESGRGYTF.

This clonotype occurred many times. The V gene is TRBV14, the J gene TRBJ1-1; unclear D gene. With 0 bases removed from V and 10 bases from J, the gap between germline ends came to 6 bases. In germline, CDR1 is SGHDN, CDR2 FVKESK. The CDR3 consists of 11 residues. The CDR3 is CASSQDSVAFF. The CDR3 nucleotides are TGTGCCAGCAGCCAAGATTCGGTAGCTTTCTTT.

This chain uses TRBV3-1 with TRBJ2-7; perhaps TRBD2 as D (5 bases). The CDR3 is made up of 14 amino acids. The V and J ends lost 1 base and 6 bases respectively, with 13 bases between them. The germline CDR1 and CDR2 sequences are LGHDT and YNNKEL (reference sequence). This CDR3 is CASSQVVLAGEQYF. The CDR3 bases are TGTGCCAGCAGCCAAGTGGTCCTAGCAGGCGAGCAGTACTTC.

This clonotype was seen a few times. The chain uses TRBV29-1 and TRBJ2-3; a possible D gene is TRBD2 (6 bases). This CDR3 spans 14 amino acids. The germline V gene encodes CDR1 SQVTM and CDR2 ANQGSEA. The DNA of the CDR3 is TGCTCCCTAACCGGGGAGGTTCGGACAGATACGCAGTATTTT. It specifies CSLTGEVRTDTQYF.

This clonotype was counted many times. The chain recombines TRBV11-2 with TRBJ2-5, with D possibly being TRBD2 (6 bases). The ends were cut back, 5 bases at V and 2 bases at J, with 9 bases in the middle. Germline loops: CDR1 SGHAT, CDR2 FQNNGV. CDR3 size: 13 residues. The CDR3 nucleotides read TGTGCCAGCAGCGTGACTAGGCAAGAGACCCAGTACTTC. Translated: CASSVTRQETQYF. Variable domain in full (rest from reference TRBV11-2 and TRBJ2-5): EAGVAQSPRYKIIEKRQSVAFWCNPISGHATLYWYQQILGQGPKLLIQFQNNGVVDDSQLPKDRFSAERLKGVDSTLKIQPAKLEDSAVYLCASSVTRQETQYFGPGTRLLVL.

J is TRBJ1-4 and V is TRBV14; no firm D call. In germline, CDR1 is SGHDN, CDR2 FVKESK. Between the trimmed V and J ends, which lost 4 bases and 8 bases, there was a span of 14 bases. The CDR3 has 14 amino acids. The CDR3 sequence is CASSPREDGEKLFF. CDR3 coding DNA: TGTGCCAGCAGCCCCCGAGAGGACGGGGAAAAACTGTTTTTT.

This chain connects TRBV29-1 to TRBJ2-5, with TRBD1 as a possible D gene (6 bases). Germline loops: CDR1 SQVTM, CDR2 ANQGSEA. The V end lost 7 bases, the J end lost 2 bases, and 23 bases lay between the germline ends. This CDR3 has 16 residues. The CDR3, as DNA: TGCAGCGCCCGAAAAGGGCAGGGGATTGGACAAGAGACCCAGTACTTC. It translates to CSARKGQGIGQETQYF.

This clonotype was counted a few times. J is TRBJ2-7 and V is TRBV6-1; D is unresolved. Germline CDR1 is MNHNS and CDR2 is SASEGT. The CDR3 has 10 amino acids. V dropped 5 bases and J dropped 3 bases, with 2 bases sitting between them. The DNA for the CDR3 is TGTGCCAGCAGTAACTACGAGCAGTACGTC. It specifies CASSNYEQYV.

This chain links TRBV6-2 or TRBV6-3 with TRBJ2-6, with a possible D match to TRBD2 (5 bases). The V end was cut by 7 bases, the J end by 0 bases, with 10 bases between. CDR1 and CDR2 from the germline V gene are MNHEY and SVGEGT. The CDR3 extends over 15 amino acids. The CDR3 DNA reads as TGTGCCAGCACTTATGGGAGCTCTGGGGCCAACGTCCTGACTTTC. Translation gives CASTYGSSGANVLTF.

This clonotype was seen a few times. V usage is TRBV12-3 or TRBV12-4 and J usage is TRBJ2-7; TRBD2 is a possible D gene (5 bases). The V and J ends lost 6 bases and 0 bases respectively, with 9 bases between them. The CDR3 spans 13 residues. The CDR3 coding sequence is TGTGCCAGCAGAGGACTGTCCTCCTACGAGCAGTACTTC. Its protein product is CASRGLSSYEQYF.

In this sample, this clonotype turned up a few times. The chain is built from TRBV6-2 or TRBV6-3 and TRBJ1-6; weak D call: TRBD1 (5 bases). The CDR3 sequence is 15 residues long. V was shortened by 6 bases and J by 7 bases, with 16 bases between the two germline ends. The germline V gene encodes CDR1 MNHEY and CDR2 SVGEGT. Here the CDR3 DNA reads TGTGCCAGCAGCCCGGGGACGGCAGGAAATTCACCCCTCCACTTT. As protein: CASSPGTAGNSPLHF.

The J gene is TRBJ2-3, the V gene TRBV7-9, with 8 positions matching TRBD1. Germline CDR1 is SEHNR and CDR2 is FQNEAQ (reference sequence). The CDR3 totals 15 residues. V was pared by 5 bases and J by 4 bases, with 8 bases of the junction left unmatched. The CDR3 bases are TGTGCCAGCAGCCATGATTTGACAGGGGCAGATACGCAGTATTTT. Amino acid sequence: CASSHDLTGADTQYF.

This clonotype appeared a few times. The genes are TRBV5-5 and TRBJ2-3; D is undetermined. The length of the CDR3 is 12 residues. With 3 bases removed from V and 4 bases from J, the gap between germline ends came to 6 bases. Germline V CDR1 and CDR2: SGHKS, YYEKEE (reference sequence). The CDR3 here is CASSWSADTQYF. Here the CDR3 DNA reads TGTGCCAGCAGCTGGAGCGCAGATACGCAGTATTTT.

In its sample, this clonotype was seen many times. This chain uses TRBV29-1 with TRBJ2-1; either TRBD1 or TRBD2 may fit D (5 bases each). The CDR3 length is 14 residues. Germline V gene sequence: CDR1 SQVTM, CDR2 ANQGSEA. V shed 0 bases and J shed 4 bases, with 10 bases lying between them. The CDR3 region is CSVEDGTRYNEQFF. CDR3 sequence (DNA): TGCAGCGTTGAAGACGGGACCCGATACAATGAGCAGTTCTTC.

This clonotype is labeled as medium-sized. The chain combines TRBV29-1 with TRBJ1-2; 8 bases line up with TRBD1. In germline, CDR1 is SQVTM, CDR2 ANQGSEA. The CDR3 is made up of 12 amino acids. V dropped 7 bases and J dropped 5; count of bases not matched to a gene: 6. The CDR3 nucleotides read TGCAGCGCGCAGGGGGCGAATTATGGCTACACCTTC. Translating it yields CSAQGANYGYTF.

In DNA, the CDR3 is TGTGCCAGCAGGCGGACTAGCGAGCAAGAGACCCAGTACTTC. The encoded protein is CASRRTSEQETQYF. The V call is TRBV11-3, the J call TRBJ2-5, with 9 nucleotides matching TRBD2. This CDR3 has 14 residues. CDR1 is SGHNT, CDR2 YENEEA, per germline. V was clipped by 6 bases and J by 2 bases; unmatched bases: 4. Full variable domain (remainder filled in from reference TRBV11-3 and TRBJ2-5): EAGVVQSPRYKIIEKKQPVAFWCNPISGHNTLYWYLQNLGQGPELLIRYENEEAVDDSQLPKDRFSAERLKGVDSTLKIQPAELGDSAVYLCASRRTSEQETQYFGPGTRLLVL.

The chain is built from TRBV13 and TRBJ2-7; 9 nucleotides line up with TRBD1. CDR1 is PRHDT, CDR2 FYEKMQ, per germline (reference sequence). J gave up 5 bases and V 4 bases, and 3 bases lay outside the gene matches. The CDR3 runs to 13 residues. DNA of the CDR3: TGTGCCAGCAGCTGGAGGACAGGGGACGAGCAGTACTTC. The encoded protein is CASSWRTGDEQYF.

CDR3 amino acids: CATSGGGRLGEQFF. CDR3 coding DNA: TGTGCCACCAGTGGGGGGGGCCGCCTAGGTGAGCAGTTCTTC. V usage is TRBV24-1 and J usage is TRBJ2-1; maybe TRBD2 (7 bases). The V gene lost 5 bases and the J gene lost 9 bases, with 16 bases spanning the gap. Per the germline V gene, CDR1 is KGHDR and CDR2 is SFDVKD. This CDR3 is 14 amino acids long.

The chain recombines TRBV10-3 with TRBJ2-1; 13 bases are a match to TRBD2. CDR3 length equals 14 residues. Losses at the gene ends were 11 bases for V and 8 bases for J; bases not matched to a gene: 9. Germline CDR1 is ENHRY and CDR2 is SYGVKD. The CDR3 DNA reads TGTGCCTCGAGGACTAGCGGGAGTGTAGATGAGCAGTTCTTC. As protein: CASRTSGSVDEQFF.

This clonotype was detected ten times or more. The V gene is TRBV5-1, the J gene TRBJ2-1; tentatively, D is TRBD1 (5 bases). Deletions cut 0 bases from V and 7 bases from J, with 11 bases between. Germline-derived CDR1 and CDR2 are SGHRS and YFSETQ. The CDR3 length is 14 residues. The CDR3 coding sequence is TGCGCCAGCAGCTTGGGGGGCGCTTCGAATGAGCAGTTCTTC. Its protein product is CASSLGGASNEQFF. Looking up the rest from reference TRBV5-1 and TRBJ2-1 gives the full variable domain: KAGVTQTPRYLIKTRGQQVTLSCSPISGHRSVSWYQQTPGQGLQFLFEYFSETQRNKGNFPGRFSGRQFSNSRSEMNVSTLELGDSALYLCASSLGGASNEQFFGPGTRLTVL.

This clonotype was detected a few times. V gene TRBV12-3 or TRBV12-4 combines with J gene TRBJ2-5; D ambiguous. The germline V and J ends were trimmed by 6 bases and 2 bases, with 10 bases remaining between them. CDR3 size: 13 residues. The CDR3 loop is CASSGPKQETQYF. CDR3 bases: TGTGCCAGCAGCGGACCGAAGCAAGAGACCCAGTACTTC.

This clonotype was seen more than once but under ten times. Relative to the germline gene, one junction end is altered; a read error may explain this. V gene TRBV10-3 combines with J gene TRBJ2-7; the match to TRBD2 covers 9 bases. The CDR3 consists of 12 residues. Germline V gene sequence: CDR1 ENHRY, CDR2 SYGVKD. CDR3 in amino acids: CAVSGRRYELDF. The CDR3 region has the DNA TGTGCCGTTAGCGGGAGACGATACGAGCTGGACTTC.

On this clonotype: A much bigger clone sits one base away, suggesting this may be a read error. The V gene is TRBV25-1, the J gene TRBJ2-7; D could derive from TRBD1 or TRBD2 (5 bases each). Germline CDR1 reads MGHDK; CDR2 reads SYGVNS. This CDR3 is built from 14 residues. The CDR3 DNA reads as TGTACCAGCAGTGTAGAGGGGAGCTCCTACGAGCAGTACTTC. Protein sequence: CTSSVEGSSYEQYF.

This clonotype was seen at least ten times. This rearrangement joins TRBV28 to TRBJ2-7, with 11 bases aligning to TRBD1. Trimming removed 8 bases from V and 9 bases from J; junction bases left unmatched: 6. This CDR3 is 12 amino acids long. Per germline, CDR1 MDHEN and CDR2 SYDVKM. The CDR3 DNA reads TGTGCCAGCGGGACAGGGGGGTTGGGGCAGTACTTC. It codes for CASGTGGLGQYF.

A word on this clonotype: No conserved phenylalanine or tryptophan ends this CDR3, so it is likely a read error. V is TRBV20-1 and J is TRBJ2-1; 7 positions match TRBD2. The V gene end was trimmed by 3 bases and the J gene end by 5 bases; junction bases not matched to a gene: 4. CDR1 is DFQATT, CDR2 SNEGSKA, per germline (reference sequence). The CDR3 consists of 13 residues. CDR3: CSASGGRNNEQFS. For the CDR3, the DNA is TGCAGTGCTAGCGGCGGGAGAAACAATGAGCAGTTCTCC.